By frequency in the sample, the clone carrying this T cell receptor beta chain is medium-sized. In the original analysis: Estimates of nucleated cell counts were drawn from the amplification of reference gene primers. Method: immunoSEQ multiplex PCR; TCRdb's copy keeps in-frame clones and lacks some. That table gives V, J and clone size, and the DNA gave D and trimming. In the table there are 80,000 to 90,000 clones, over 65% of which are singletons. This record belongs to a study of blood T cell repertoires in COVID-19. Study-level information: Some COVID-19 samples were acute and others convalescent; all came from the United States, Italy and Spain. The analysed material was cDNA or gDNA that came from T cells, B-cell-depleted T cells, or PBMCs.

Sequenced material: peripheral blood. The sequence came from a woman in her 70s with acute or convalescent COVID-19.

The CDR3 nucleotides read TGTGCCAGCAGCTCGGGGACAGGGGTCAGGGCGGGTTATGGCTACACCTTC. Amino acid sequence: CASSSGTGVRAGYGYTF. The chain uses TRBV11-2 and TRBJ1-2; 10 bases match TRBD1. This CDR3 is built from 17 residues. The ends lost 4 bases at V and 5 bases at J; junction bases unmatched: 13. The germline gives CDR1 SGHAT, CDR2 FQNNGV.